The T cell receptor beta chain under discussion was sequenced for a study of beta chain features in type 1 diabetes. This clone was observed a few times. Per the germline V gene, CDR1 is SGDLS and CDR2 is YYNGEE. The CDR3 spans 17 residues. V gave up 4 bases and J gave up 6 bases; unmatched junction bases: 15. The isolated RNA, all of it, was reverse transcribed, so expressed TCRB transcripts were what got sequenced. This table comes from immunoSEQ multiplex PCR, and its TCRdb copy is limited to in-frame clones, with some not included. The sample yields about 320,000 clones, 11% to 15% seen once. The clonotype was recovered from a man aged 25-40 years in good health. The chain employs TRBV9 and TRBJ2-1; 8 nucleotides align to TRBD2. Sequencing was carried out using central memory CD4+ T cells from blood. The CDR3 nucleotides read TGTGCCAGCAGCCCCGGGGGCGGGGGGACGTCGTTCAATGAGCAGTTCTTC. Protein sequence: CASSPGGGGTSFNEQFF.